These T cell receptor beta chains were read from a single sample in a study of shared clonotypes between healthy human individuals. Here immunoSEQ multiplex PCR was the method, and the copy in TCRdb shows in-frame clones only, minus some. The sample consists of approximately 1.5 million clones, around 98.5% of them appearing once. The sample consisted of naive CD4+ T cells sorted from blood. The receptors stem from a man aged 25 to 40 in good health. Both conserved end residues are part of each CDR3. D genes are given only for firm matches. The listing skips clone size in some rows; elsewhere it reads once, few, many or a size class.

CATSRNSPGLSNEQFF | TGTGCCACCAGCAGAAACTCTCCGGGACTCAGCAATGAGCAGTTCTTC | . | . | TRBJ2-1 | TRBV15
CASSEPNPEQFF | TGTGCCAGCAGTGAACCCAATCCCGAGCAGTTCTTC | . | . | TRBJ2-1 | TRBV2
CASSLKRDSYNEQFF | TGCGCCAGCAGCTTAAAGCGGGACTCCTACAATGAGCAGTTCTTC | TRBD2 | . | TRBJ2-1 | TRBV5-1
CASSLRDRGRPFGKLFF | TGTGCCAGCAGTCTCCGGGACAGGGGGAGGCCCTTCGGAAAACTGTTTTTT | TRBD1 | once | TRBJ1-4 | TRBV28
CASSATGASYEQYF | TGTGCCAGTAGTGCCACAGGGGCTTCCTACGAGCAGTACTTC | TRBD1 | . | TRBJ2-7 | TRBV19
CASSPIRGSEAFF | TGTGCCAGCAGTCCCATCCGCGGTTCTGAAGCTTTCTTT | . | . | TRBJ1-1 | TRBV11-2
CASSLTPGPSEQYF | TGTGCCAGCAGCCTGACTCCTGGCCCCTCCGAGCAGTACTTC | . | once | TRBJ2-7 | TRBV11-3
CASSESLTYSYEQYF | TGTGCCAGCAGTGAATCTCTGACCTACTCCTACGAGCAGTACTTC | . | . | TRBJ2-7 | TRBV6-1
CASSVGTGARSGANVLTF | TGTGCCAGCAGCGTAGGGACAGGGGCCCGCTCTGGGGCCAACGTCCTGACTTTC | TRBD1 | . | TRBJ2-6 | TRBV9
CATSRDRMGGSYGYTF | TGTGCCACCAGCAGAGATCGTATGGGGGGAAGCTATGGCTACACCTTC | . | . | TRBJ1-2 | TRBV15
CASSPRSTGGATGELFF | TGCGCCAGCAGCCCTAGAAGCACAGGGGGCGCAACCGGGGAGCTGTTTTTT | TRBD1 | . | TRBJ2-2 | TRBV5-1
CASSVGGRSQETQYF | TGTGCCAGCAGCGTAGGAGGGAGAAGTCAAGAGACCCAGTACTTC | . | . | TRBJ2-5 | TRBV7-9
CSALRIYEAFF | TGCAGTGCTCTCCGGATCTATGAAGCTTTCTTT | . | . | TRBJ1-1 | TRBV20-1
CASSLAWGGGSYEQYF | TGTGCCAGCAGCTTAGCGTGGGGCGGGGGCTCCTACGAGCAGTACTTC | TRBD2 | . | TRBJ2-7 | TRBV7-9
CASSLASGRAGEQYF | TGTGCCAGCAGCTTGGCTAGCGGGAGGGCCGGCGAGCAGTACTTC | TRBD2 | . | TRBJ2-7 | TRBV7-9
CASSLRLPDGHSGANVLTF | TGTGCCAGCAGCTTGCGCCTACCAGACGGGCACTCTGGGGCCAACGTCCTGACTTTC | . | . | TRBJ2-6 | TRBV5-4
CASSRDVTGELFF | TGCGCCAGCTCTAGGGACGTCACCGGGGAGCTGTTTTTT | . | . | TRBJ2-2 | TRBV5-1
CASSFRLTLTSGYNEQFF | TGCGCCAGCAGCTTCCGCTTGACATTGACTAGCGGATACAATGAGCAGTTCTTC | TRBD2 | once | TRBJ2-1 | TRBV5-1
CASSPTTGAEAFF | TGTGCCAGCAGCCCAACAACCGGCGCTGAAGCTTTCTTT | . | . | TRBJ1-1 | TRBV7-8
CASSAGQGANQPQHF | TGTGCCAGCAGTGCTGGACAGGGTGCCAATCAGCCCCAGCATTTT | TRBD1 | . | TRBJ1-5 | TRBV6-1
CASSLGRAGEQFF | TGTGCCAGCAGCTTAGGACGGGCCGGTGAGCAGTTCTTC | . | . | TRBJ2-1 | TRBV7-8
CASIRFGQGGTGELFF | TGTGCCAGCATTCGCTTCGGACAGGGAGGCACCGGGGAGCTGTTTTTT | TRBD1 | . | TRBJ2-2 | TRBV28
CASSPQRSNQPQHF | TGTGCCAGCTCACCACAGAGAAGCAATCAGCCCCAGCATTTT | . | . | TRBJ1-5 | TRBV18
CASSLNGPPVGYEQYF | TGTGCCAGCAGCTTAAATGGACCTCCGGTCGGCTACGAGCAGTACTTC | . | . | TRBJ2-7 | TRBV7-2
CASSLATAPYEQYF | TGCGCCAGCAGCTTGGCCACGGCCCCCTACGAGCAGTACTTC | . | . | TRBJ2-7 | TRBV5-1
CASSLGQGAEQYF | TGTGCCAGCAGCTTGGGACAGGGGGCCGAGCAGTACTTC | TRBD1 | once | TRBJ2-7 | TRBV5-6
CASSFGLYEQYF | TGTGCCAGCTCATTCGGACTTTACGAGCAGTACTTC | . | . | TRBJ2-7 | TRBV18
CASILMGTGVQQFF | TGTGCCAGCATTCTCATGGGCACCGGGGTGCAGCAGTTCTTC | . | once | TRBJ2-1 | TRBV6-1
CASSLASNYGYTF | TGTGCCAGCAGCTTAGCCTCTAACTATGGCTACACCTTC | . | . | TRBJ1-2 | TRBV7-2
CASSGEGTSYEQYF | TGTGCCAGCAGCGGAGAGGGGACCTCCTACGAGCAGTACTTC | . | once | TRBJ2-7 | TRBV5-4
CASGYYEKLFF | TGTGCCAGCGGCTATTATGAAAAACTGTTTTTT | . | . | TRBJ1-4 | TRBV7-6
CASRLGFGTSGRRTDYEQYF | TGTGCAAGTCGCTTAGGGTTCGGGACTAGCGGGAGGCGGACCGACTACGAGCAGTACTTC | . | . | TRBJ2-7 | TRBV12-2
CASRGTRGNEQFF | TGTGCCAGCCGAGGGACTAGGGGTAATGAGCAGTTCTTC | TRBD2 | . | TRBJ2-1 | TRBV19
CASSQEETGVQPQHF | TGCGCCAGCAGCCAAGAAGAGACAGGGGTCCAGCCCCAGCATTTT | TRBD1 | . | TRBJ1-5 | TRBV4-1
CASSYQLAGGYGQYF | TGTGCCAGCAGTTATCAACTAGCGGGAGGATATGGGCAGTACTTC | TRBD2 | . | TRBJ2-7 | TRBV28
CASSLAGGLNTEAFF | TGTGCCAGCAGCTTAGCTGGGGGCCTGAACACTGAAGCTTTCTTT | . | . | TRBJ1-1 | TRBV7-9
CASSSGPSREQYF | TGTGCCAGCAGTTCCGGACCCTCCCGCGAGCAGTACTTC | . | . | TRBJ2-7 | TRBV27
CSVETGSGNTIYF | TGCAGCGTTGAAACAGGCTCTGGAAACACCATATATTTT | . | . | TRBJ1-3 | TRBV29-1
CASSPGQSNTGELFF | TGTGCCAGCAGCCCAGGGCAGTCGAACACCGGGGAGCTGTTTTTT | . | . | TRBJ2-2 | TRBV11-3
CASSWGPESDTQYF | TGCGCCAGCTCGTGGGGGCCCGAGTCAGATACGCAGTATTTT | . | . | TRBJ2-3 | TRBV5-1
CASSGMVTGTQETQYF | TGCGCCAGCAGCGGGATGGTGACGGGTACCCAAGAGACCCAGTACTTC | . | . | TRBJ2-5 | TRBV5-1
CASSLALAYNEQFF | TGTGCCAGCAGCTTGGCGCTAGCCTACAATGAGCAGTTCTTC | . | . | TRBJ2-1 | TRBV5-4
CSVARTGTGANVLTF | TGCAGCGTTGCTAGGACAGGGACTGGGGCCAACGTCCTGACTTTC | TRBD1 | . | TRBJ2-6 | TRBV29-1
CASSSVGTTGIQFF | TGTGCCAGCAGCTCGGTCGGGACTACAGGGATTCAGTTCTTC | . | . | TRBJ2-1 | TRBV5-4
CASSVLAGGYTDTQYF | TGTGCCAGCAGCGTATTAGCGGGCGGATACACAGATACGCAGTATTTT | TRBD2 | . | TRBJ2-3 | TRBV9
CATSRESLVGAGGDTQYF | TGTGCCACCAGCAGAGAAAGTTTAGTGGGAGCCGGTGGGGATACGCAGTATTTT | . | . | TRBJ2-3 | TRBV15
CASSIISGRSYNEQFF | TGTGCCAGTAGTATCATCAGCGGGAGATCCTACAATGAGCAGTTCTTC | TRBD2 | . | TRBJ2-1 | TRBV19
CAFNLAGADTQYF | TGTGCCTTCAACCTTGCAGGGGCGGATACGCAGTATTTT | . | once | TRBJ2-3 | TRBV30
CASSVAGATGDTQYF | TGTGCCAGCAGCGTAGCGGGAGCAACAGGAGATACGCAGTATTTT | . | . | TRBJ2-3 | TRBV9
CASSIKGLDNEQFF | TGTGCCAGCAGCATAAAGGGACTAGACAATGAGCAGTTCTTC | TRBD2 | . | TRBJ2-1 | TRBV5-4